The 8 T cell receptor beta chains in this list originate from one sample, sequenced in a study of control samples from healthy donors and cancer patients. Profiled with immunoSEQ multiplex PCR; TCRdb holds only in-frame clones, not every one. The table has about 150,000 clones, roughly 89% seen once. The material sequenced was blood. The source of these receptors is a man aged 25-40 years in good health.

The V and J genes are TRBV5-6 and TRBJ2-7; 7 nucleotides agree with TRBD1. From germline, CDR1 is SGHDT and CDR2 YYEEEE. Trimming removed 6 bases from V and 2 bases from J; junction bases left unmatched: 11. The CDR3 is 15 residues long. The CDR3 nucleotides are TGTGCCAGCACCCTACTCTCCCAGGGGGCCTACGAGCAGTACTTC. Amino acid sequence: CASTLLSQGAYEQYF.

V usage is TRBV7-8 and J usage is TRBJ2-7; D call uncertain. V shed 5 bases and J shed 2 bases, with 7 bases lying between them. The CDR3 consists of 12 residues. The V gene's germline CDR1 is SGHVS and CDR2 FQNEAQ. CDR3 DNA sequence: TGTGCCAGCAGCCTTCTCGCCTACGAGCAGTACTTC. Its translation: CASSLLAYEQYF.

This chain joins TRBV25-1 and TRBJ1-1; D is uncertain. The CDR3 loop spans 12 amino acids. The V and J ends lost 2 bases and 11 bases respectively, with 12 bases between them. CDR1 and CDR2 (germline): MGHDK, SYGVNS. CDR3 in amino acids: CASSERAGWAFF. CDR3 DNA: TGTGCCAGCAGTGAACGGGCAGGATGGGCTTTCTTT.

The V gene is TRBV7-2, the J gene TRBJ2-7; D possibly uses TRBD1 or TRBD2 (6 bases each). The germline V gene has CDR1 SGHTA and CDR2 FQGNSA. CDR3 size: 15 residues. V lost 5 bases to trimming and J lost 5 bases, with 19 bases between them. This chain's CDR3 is CASSIIVGGGHEQYF. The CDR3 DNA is TGTGCCAGCAGCATCATCGTGGGGGGCGGCCACGAGCAGTACTTC. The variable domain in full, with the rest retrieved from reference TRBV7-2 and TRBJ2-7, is GAGVSQSPSNKVTEKGKDVELRCDPISGHTALYWYRQSLGQGLEFLIYFQGNSAPDKSGLPSDRFSAERTGGSVSTLTIQRTQQEDSAVYLCASSIIVGGGHEQYFGPGTRLTVT.

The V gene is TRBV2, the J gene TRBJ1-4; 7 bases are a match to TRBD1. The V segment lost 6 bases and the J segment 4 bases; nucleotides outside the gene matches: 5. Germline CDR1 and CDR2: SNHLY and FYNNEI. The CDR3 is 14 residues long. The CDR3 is CASRRDSRNEKLFF. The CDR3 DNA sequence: TGTGCCAGCAGGAGGGACAGCCGTAATGAAAAACTGTTTTTT.

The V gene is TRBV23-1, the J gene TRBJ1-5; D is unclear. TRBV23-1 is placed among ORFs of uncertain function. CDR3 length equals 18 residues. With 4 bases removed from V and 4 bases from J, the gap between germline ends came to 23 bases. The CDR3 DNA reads TGCGCCAGCAGTCCTCCCCCCGGCTCGGCAGGACTTAATCAGCCCCAGCATTTT. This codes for CASSPPPGSAGLNQPQHF.

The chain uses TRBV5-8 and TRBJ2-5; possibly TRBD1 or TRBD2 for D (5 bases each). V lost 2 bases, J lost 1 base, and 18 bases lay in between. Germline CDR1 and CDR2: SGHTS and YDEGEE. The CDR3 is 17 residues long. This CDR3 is CASSLSPGGPGQETQYF. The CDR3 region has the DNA TGTGCCAGCAGCTTAAGCCCTGGGGGACCTGGCCAAGAGACCCAGTACTTC.

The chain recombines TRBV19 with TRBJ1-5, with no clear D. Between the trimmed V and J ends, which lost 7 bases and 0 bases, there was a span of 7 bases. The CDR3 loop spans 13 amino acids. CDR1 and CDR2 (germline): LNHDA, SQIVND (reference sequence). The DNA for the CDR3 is TGTGCCAGTACTTGGGATAGCAATCAGCCCCAGCATTTT. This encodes CASTWDSNQPQHF. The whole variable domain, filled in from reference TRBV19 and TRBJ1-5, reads DGGITQSPKYLFRKEGQNVTLSCEQNLNHDAMYWYRQDPGQGLRLIYYSQIVNDFQKGDIAEGYSVSREKKESFPLTVTSAQKNPTAFYLCASTWDSNQPQHFGDGTRLSIL.